The clone carrying this TCR beta chain was counted a few times. Specified time point: sample taken at primary tumor resection. No cell sorting; template was whole RNA from tumor, lung tissue or PBMC. This sample was included in a study of spatial heterogeneity in lung cancer. Each CDR3 protein is one row after TCRdb ran MiXCR on the 5' RACE reads. The repertoire has approximately 40,000 distinct CDR3 sequences, roughly 13% of them found once; the top ten carry around three fifths. V lost 3 bases, J lost 5 bases, and 17 bases lay in between. CDR1 DFQATT and CDR2 SNEGSKA come from the germline V gene (reference sequence). This CDR3 has 15 amino acids.

The rearrangement uses TRBV20-1 and TRBJ1-5; D possibly corresponds to TRBD1 (6 bases). The clonotype comes from a male donor with early-stage non-small cell lung cancer. The sequenced sample was PBMCs, obtained at surgery. The CDR3 sequence: CSARVDTSGDQPQHF. In nucleotides, the CDR3 is TGCAGTGCTAGGGTGGACACCTCAGGGGATCAGCCCCAGCATTTT.